These 2 T cell receptor beta chains share one sample of origin, sequenced in a study of immune evolution from preneoplasia to lung adenocarcinoma (dated by TCRdb to the early 2020s). The library was obtained by the immunoSEQ multiplex PCR assay. TCRdb took this table from immuneACCESS and kept in-frame rearrangements with V and J called. Such tables lack part of the clones; where checked against another copy, unresolved V genes explain under half of the gap, and the rest is unexplained. The sample table contains about 6,500 clones; only one count was recorded for roughly 80% of them. The top ten clones comprise about 3.9% of the sample. Sequencing was performed on FFPE invasive lung adenocarcinoma tissue. In the paper's terms, the cell subset or site label means: frankly invasive lung adenocarcinoma (ADC). The receptors were sampled from a person between 55 and 69 years old with lung adenocarcinoma.

This clone was seen only once. V usage is TRBV27 and J usage is TRBJ1-1; no definite D call. Germline V gene data show CDR1 as MNHEY and CDR2 as SMNVEV (reference sequence). The CDR3 covers 12 residues. V lost 6 bases, J lost 4 bases, and 9 bases lay in between. The CDR3 DNA reads as TGTGCCAGCAGCCAAGGAGGCACTGAAGCTTTCTTT. It is translated as CASSQGGTEAFF.

With regard to this clone: An end of the junction does not agree with germline; a read error may underlie this. The genes are TRBV5-4 and TRBJ2-2, with D possibly TRBD2 on 6 matching bases. From germline, CDR1 is SGHNT and CDR2 YYREEE (reference sequence). The CDR3 consists of 15 residues. The CDR3 region is CASSLVAANTGKLFF. CDR3 bases: TGTGCCAGCAGCTTGGTAGCGGCGAACACCGGGAAGCTGTTTTTT.